This TCR beta chain was observed in a study of shared clonotypes between healthy human individuals. CDR1 MNHNS and CDR2 SASEGT come from the germline V gene. The CDR3 runs to 14 residues. V was trimmed by 1 base and J by 0 bases, leaving 4 bases between them. The authors divided CD4+ cells into CD45RA+ naive and CD45RA-negative memory subsets. Sequencing was at deep level. In the original workflow: Junction-only sequences without quality scores were provided by ImmunoSEQ, so filtering was different. Sequencing was performed with immunoSEQ multiplex PCR; in TCRdb, only in-frame clones are kept and a portion is missing. That table furnishes V, J and clone size, whereas the DNA furnished D and trimming. The table has about 1.5 million clones, around 97% seen once.

What was sequenced was naive CD4+ T cells sorted from blood. The subset was: CD45RA+ positively selected. This receptor was taken from a man under 40 in good health. The chain couples TRBV6-1 to TRBJ2-1; D is ambiguous. CDR3 sequence: CASSEVSSYNEQFF. CDR3 nucleotides: TGTGCCAGCAGTGAAGTCAGCTCCTACAATGAGCAGTTCTTC.